This entry concerns a single TCR beta chain. Input was roughly 550 ng to 6,500 ng of genomic DNA from tumor or blood. This CDR3 has 16 amino acids. Germline loops: CDR1 MGHRA, CDR2 YSYEKL. The V and J ends lost 3 bases and 5 bases, in that order; junction bases with no gene match: 5. The data belong to a study of T cells in tumors after PD-1 blockade. In the study overall: Patients had no prior checkpoint blockade, systemic immunosuppressants, or anti-cancer therapy within 4 weeks. Peripheral blood samples averaged around 38,000 unique clonotypes and more than 90,000 templates.

This table comes from immunoSEQ multiplex PCR, and its TCRdb copy is limited to in-frame clones, with some not included. This table holds fewer than 15,000 clones, almost 85% found once. The specimen comprised PBMCs, sampled after anti-PD-1 treatment. This sequence was found in a human donor with basal cell carcinoma. The chain uses TRBV4-1 and TRBJ2-5; TRBD2 matches 14 bases. As DNA, the CDR3 is TGCGCCAGCAGCCAGGGGACTAGCGGGGGAGCGGAGACCCAGTACTTC. The encoded protein is CASSQGTSGGAETQYF.